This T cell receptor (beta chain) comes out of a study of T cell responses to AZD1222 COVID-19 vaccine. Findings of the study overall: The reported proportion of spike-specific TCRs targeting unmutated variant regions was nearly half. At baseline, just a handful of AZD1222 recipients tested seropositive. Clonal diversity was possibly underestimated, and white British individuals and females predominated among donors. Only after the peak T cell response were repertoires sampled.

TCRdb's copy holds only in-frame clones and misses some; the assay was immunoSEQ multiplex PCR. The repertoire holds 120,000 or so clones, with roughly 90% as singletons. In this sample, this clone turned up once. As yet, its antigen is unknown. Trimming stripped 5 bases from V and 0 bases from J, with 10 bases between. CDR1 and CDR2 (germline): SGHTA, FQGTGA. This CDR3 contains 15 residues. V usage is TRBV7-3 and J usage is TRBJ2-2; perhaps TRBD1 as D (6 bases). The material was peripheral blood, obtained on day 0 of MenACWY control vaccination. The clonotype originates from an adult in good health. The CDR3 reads CASSKTGSNTGELFF. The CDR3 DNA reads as TGTGCCAGCAGCAAGACAGGTTCGAACACCGGGGAGCTGTTTTTT.